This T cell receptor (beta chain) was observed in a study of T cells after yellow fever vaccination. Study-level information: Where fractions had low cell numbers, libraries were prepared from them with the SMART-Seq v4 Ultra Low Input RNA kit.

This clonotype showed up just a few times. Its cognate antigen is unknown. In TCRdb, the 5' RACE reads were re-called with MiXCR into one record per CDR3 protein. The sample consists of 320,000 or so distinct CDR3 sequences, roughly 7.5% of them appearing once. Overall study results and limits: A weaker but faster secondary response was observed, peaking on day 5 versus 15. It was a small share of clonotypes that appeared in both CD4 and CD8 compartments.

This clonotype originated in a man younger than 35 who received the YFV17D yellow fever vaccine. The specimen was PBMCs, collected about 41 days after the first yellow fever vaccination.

The CDR3 bases are TGTGCCAGCAAGGGGTCAGGGGAACCAAGGGGCACTGAAGCTTTCTTT. Amino acid sequence: CASKGSGEPRGTEAFF. This chain joins TRBV7-9 and TRBJ1-1, with D possibly being TRBD1 (6 bases). The V end was cut by 7 bases, the J end by 4 bases, with 22 bases between. In germline, CDR1 is SEHNR, CDR2 FQNEAQ (reference sequence). CDR3 size: 16 residues.